These T cell receptor beta chains were read from a single sample in a study of blood T cell repertoires in COVID-19. TCRdb keeps only in-frame clones here, not all; method: immunoSEQ multiplex PCR. The table records 200,000 to 250,000 clones, around 82% of them present only once. Sequencing used peripheral blood. Every receptor here comes from a woman between 70 and 85 years old with acute or convalescent COVID-19. Both conserved end residues are part of each CDR3. D genes are given only for firm matches. The size of a clone is reported for some rows only, either as once, few or many, or as a class for expanded clones.

CDR3 DNA | CDR3 protein | D gene | J gene | clone size | V gene
TGTGCCAGCACCCTTAGCGGGATCAACGAGCAGTACTTC | CASTLSGINEQYF | TRBD2 | TRBJ2-7 | . | TRBV28
TGTGCCACCAGTGACCCTAACACCGGGGAGCTGTTTTTT | CATSDPNTGELFF | . | TRBJ2-2 | . | TRBV24-1
TGCGCCAGCAGCTTGGCCACAGGGCCCTACGAGCAGTACTTC | CASSLATGPYEQYF | . | TRBJ2-7 | . | TRBV5-1
TGTGCCAGCTCACCCGCGACAGCCCAAGAGACCCAGTACTTC | CASSPATAQETQYF | . | TRBJ2-5 | . | TRBV18
TGTGCCACCAGCAGGGAAAAAAGCGGATGGGGCACAGATACGCAGTATTTT | CATSREKSGWGTDTQYF | . | TRBJ2-3 | . | TRBV15
TGTGCCGCCCAGGGGGCTAGGGGAGACTACGAGCAGTACTTC | CAAQGARGDYEQYF | TRBD1 | TRBJ2-7 | few | TRBV28
TGTGCCAGTACCCAGACAGGGGGGGAGACCCAGTACTTC | CASTQTGGETQYF | TRBD1 | TRBJ2-5 | . | TRBV19
TGTGCCAGCAGCCATAGTTTAAGCTCCTACAATGAGCAGTTCTTC | CASSHSLSSYNEQFF | . | TRBJ2-1 | . | TRBV3-1/TRBV3-2
TGTGCCAGCAGCCAGTATATAACAGGGGGAAGGAGTAAACTGTTTTTT | CASSQYITGGRSKLFF | TRBD1 | TRBJ1-4 | few | TRBV3-1/TRBV3-2
TGTGCCAGCAGTCCAGCTAGGAGGTTACCGTTCTTC | CASSPARRLPFF | . | TRBJ2-1 | . | TRBV12-3/TRBV12-4
TGTGCCAGCAGTCCCCGGGCAGGGGAACACACTGAAGCTTTCTTT | CASSPRAGEHTEAFF | . | TRBJ1-1 | . | TRBV6-4
TGTGCCAGCAGCAGCGGGACTAGCGGGCCCTCCTACGAGCAGTACTTC | CASSSGTSGPSYEQYF | TRBD2 | TRBJ2-7 | . | TRBV5-4
TGTGCCTGGAGTGTTGGAGCTAGCCCAGAGACCCAGTACTTC | CAWSVGASPETQYF | . | TRBJ2-5 | . | TRBV30
TGCAGCGTTGAAGGGGACAGGGGGAACATTCAGTACTTC | CSVEGDRGNIQYF | TRBD1 | TRBJ2-4 | . | TRBV29-1
TGTGCCAGCAGCTTGGGGCAGGGAAACACCGGGGAGCTGTTTTTT | CASSLGQGNTGELFF | . | TRBJ2-2 | . | TRBV5-6
TGTGCCAGCTCACCATGGATCGAGGGCGAGCAGTACTTC | CASSPWIEGEQYF | . | TRBJ2-7 | once | TRBV18
TGTGCCAGCAGCTTACAGGGAGAGACCCAGTACTTC | CASSLQGETQYF | . | TRBJ2-5 | . | TRBV11-2
TGTGCCAGCAGCTTGGATATCCCGAGGAACCCCTACGAGCAGTACTTC | CASSLDIPRNPYEQYF | . | TRBJ2-7 | . | TRBV5-5
TGTGCCAGCAGTATTTTTACCGGGACAACCAACACCGGGGAGCTGTTTTTT | CASSIFTGTTNTGELFF | . | TRBJ2-2 | . | TRBV7-2
TGTGCCAGCAGTTGGACAGGGTTCTATGGCTACACCTTC | CASSWTGFYGYTF | TRBD1 | TRBJ1-2 | . | TRBV28
TGTGCCAGCAGCCCTTCGGGGTTCAACAATCAGCCCCAGCATTTT | CASSPSGFNNQPQHF | . | TRBJ1-5 | once | TRBV7-8
TGCGCCAGCACCCCCATCGGGGAGGGAGGCTACACCTTC | CASTPIGEGGYTF | . | TRBJ1-2 | . | TRBV5-1
TGTGCCAGCAGCCCGGCGGACAGGGTGGATGATGAGCAGTTCTTC | CASSPADRVDDEQFF | TRBD1 | TRBJ2-1 | . | TRBV7-9
TGCAGCGTTGTTACAGGGAACTCCTACAATGAGCAGTTCTTC | CSVVTGNSYNEQFF | . | TRBJ2-1 | . | TRBV29-1
TGTGCCTGGAGTTTTTCCCGGGACAGGGGGCTCGTCACCGGGGAGCTGTTTTTT | CAWSFSRDRGLVTGELFF | TRBD1 | TRBJ2-2 | . | TRBV30
TGTGCCACCAGTGACCCGGGACAGGGCGATACCGGGGAGCTGTTTTTT | CATSDPGQGDTGELFF | TRBD1 | TRBJ2-2 | . | TRBV24-1
TGTGCCAGCAGCCAGGGGGGTCGTGGCTACACCTTC | CASSQGGRGYTF | TRBD1 | TRBJ1-2 | . | TRBV27
TGTGCCAGCAGTGGGCTCCGGAGCGGGAGTTCCGAGCAGTACTTC | CASSGLRSGSSEQYF | TRBD2 | TRBJ2-7 | few | TRBV9
TGTGCCAGCAGCCAAGTGGGGGGTGAGGAGACCCAGTACTTC | CASSQVGGEETQYF | . | TRBJ2-5 | . | TRBV4-2
TGTGCCAGCAGCCCCGGGACAGTTAACACTGAAGCTTTCTTT | CASSPGTVNTEAFF | TRBD1 | TRBJ1-1 | . | TRBV7-8
TGTGCCAGCAGCCTCGGAGAGGTCGGCGAAAAACTGTTTTTT | CASSLGEVGEKLFF | . | TRBJ1-4 | few | TRBV5-6
TGTGCCAGCAGTGACGACAGGCATAACTATGGCTACACCTTC | CASSDDRHNYGYTF | . | TRBJ1-2 | . | TRBV2
TGTGCCAGCAGCCGAGTGTACAATGAGCAGTTCTTC | CASSRVYNEQFF | . | TRBJ2-1 | . | TRBV4-2
TGTGCCAGCAGTGAAGTGGGACAGGGGGTTGGCTACACCTTC | CASSEVGQGVGYTF | TRBD1 | TRBJ1-2 | few | TRBV2
TGTGCCAGCACCCGGGAGAGCTCCTACAATGAGCAGTTCTTC | CASTRESSYNEQFF | . | TRBJ2-1 | few | TRBV6-5
TGTGCCAGCAGTTATCAGGCAACTAATGAAAAACTGTTTTTT | CASSYQATNEKLFF | . | TRBJ1-4 | once | TRBV6-6
TGTGCCAGCAGTCCTTTCCCCGGGGCCGGGGAGCTGTTTTTT | CASSPFPGAGELFF | . | TRBJ2-2 | . | TRBV9
TGTGCCAGCAGCCTCAATACAGGGGGCTCGACCTTCACAGATACGCAGTATTTT | CASSLNTGGSTFTDTQYF | TRBD1 | TRBJ2-3 | . | TRBV9